The T cell receptor (beta chain) under discussion was sequenced for a study of T cell changes during pregnancy in multiple sclerosis. This clone was observed a single time. Here immunoSEQ multiplex PCR was the method, and the copy in TCRdb shows in-frame clones only, minus some. The data hold about 53,000 clones, with 80% to 95% observed a single time. Per germline, CDR1 SGDLS and CDR2 YYNGEE. This CDR3 comprises 16 residues. After removal of 3 bases from V and 9 bases from J, the junction contained 7 bases not matched to a gene. The material was CD4+ T cells from peripheral blood mononuclear cells, obtained in the third trimester of pregnancy. The clonotype was recovered from a female donor with multiple sclerosis, enrolled in a pregnancy study. The rearrangement uses TRBV9 and TRBJ2-1; 15 bases map to TRBD2. CDR3 in DNA: TGTGCCAGCAGCGGAAAGGGACTAGCGGGGGGAAGTGAGCAGTTCTTC. Its protein is CASSGKGLAGGSEQFF.